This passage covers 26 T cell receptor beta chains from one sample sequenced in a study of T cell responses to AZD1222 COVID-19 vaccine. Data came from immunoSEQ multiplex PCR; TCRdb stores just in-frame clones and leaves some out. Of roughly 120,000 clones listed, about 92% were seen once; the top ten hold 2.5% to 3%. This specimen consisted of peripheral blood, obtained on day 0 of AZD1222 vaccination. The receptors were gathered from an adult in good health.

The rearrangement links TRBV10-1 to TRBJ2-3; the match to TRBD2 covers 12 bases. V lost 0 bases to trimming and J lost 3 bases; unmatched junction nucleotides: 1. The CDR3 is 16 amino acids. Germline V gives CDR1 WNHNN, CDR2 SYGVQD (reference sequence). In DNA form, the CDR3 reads TGCGCCAGCAGTGAGTCGCTAGCGGGAGGGACAGATACGCAGTATTTT. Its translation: CASSESLAGGTDTQYF.

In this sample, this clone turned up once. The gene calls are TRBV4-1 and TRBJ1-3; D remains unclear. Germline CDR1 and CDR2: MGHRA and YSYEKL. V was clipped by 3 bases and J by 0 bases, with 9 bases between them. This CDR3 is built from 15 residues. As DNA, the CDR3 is TGCGCCAGCAGCCAGGACGGTTACTCTGGAAACACCATATATTTT. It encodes CASSQDGYSGNTIYF.

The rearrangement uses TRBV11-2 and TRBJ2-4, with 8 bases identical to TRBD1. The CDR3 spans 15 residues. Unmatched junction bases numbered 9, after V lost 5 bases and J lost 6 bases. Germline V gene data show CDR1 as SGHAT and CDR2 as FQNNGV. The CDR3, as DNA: TGTGCCAGCAGCGTTATCGGGACAGGTAGAAACATTCAGTACTTC. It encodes CASSVIGTGRNIQYF.

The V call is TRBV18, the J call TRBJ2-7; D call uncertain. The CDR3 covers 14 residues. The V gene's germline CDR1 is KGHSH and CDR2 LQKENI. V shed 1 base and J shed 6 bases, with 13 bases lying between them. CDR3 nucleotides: TGTGCCAGCTCACCACAGAGCCCCTCGGGCGAGCAGTACTTC. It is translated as CASSPQSPSGEQYF.

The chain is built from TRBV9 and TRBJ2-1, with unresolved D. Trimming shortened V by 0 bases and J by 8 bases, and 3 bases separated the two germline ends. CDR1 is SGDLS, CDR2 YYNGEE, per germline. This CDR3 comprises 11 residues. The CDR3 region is CASSVGDEQFF. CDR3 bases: TGTGCCAGCAGCGTAGGGGATGAGCAGTTCTTC.

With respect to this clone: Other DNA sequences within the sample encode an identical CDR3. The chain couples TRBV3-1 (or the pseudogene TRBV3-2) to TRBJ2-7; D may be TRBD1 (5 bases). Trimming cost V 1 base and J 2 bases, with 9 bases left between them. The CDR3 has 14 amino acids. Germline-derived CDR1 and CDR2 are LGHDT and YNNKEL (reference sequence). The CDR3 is CASSQVQGPYEQYF. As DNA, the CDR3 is TGTGCCAGCAGCCAAGTCCAGGGTCCCTACGAGCAGTACTTC.

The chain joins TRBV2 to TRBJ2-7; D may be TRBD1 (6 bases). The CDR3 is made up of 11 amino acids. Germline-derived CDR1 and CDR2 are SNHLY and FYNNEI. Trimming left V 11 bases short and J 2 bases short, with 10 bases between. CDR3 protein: CAEGDPYEQYF. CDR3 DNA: TGTGCCGAGGGGGATCCCTACGAGCAGTACTTC.

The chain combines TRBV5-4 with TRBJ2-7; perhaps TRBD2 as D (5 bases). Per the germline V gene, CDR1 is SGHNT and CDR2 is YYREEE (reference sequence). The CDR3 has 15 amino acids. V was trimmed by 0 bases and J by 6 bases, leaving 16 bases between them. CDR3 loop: CASSLEVGIGREQYF. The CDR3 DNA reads TGTGCCAGCAGCTTGGAAGTCGGGATAGGGCGCGAGCAGTACTTC.

CDR3 DNA: TGCGCCAGCAGCTTGGGTGTAAATGAGGATACGCAGTATTTT. Protein sequence: CASSLGVNEDTQYF. V is TRBV5-1 and J is TRBJ2-3; D not resolved. Trimming removed 0 bases at V and 6 bases at J, with 11 bases between. CDR3 length: 14 residues. Germline V gene sequence: CDR1 SGHRS, CDR2 YFSETQ.

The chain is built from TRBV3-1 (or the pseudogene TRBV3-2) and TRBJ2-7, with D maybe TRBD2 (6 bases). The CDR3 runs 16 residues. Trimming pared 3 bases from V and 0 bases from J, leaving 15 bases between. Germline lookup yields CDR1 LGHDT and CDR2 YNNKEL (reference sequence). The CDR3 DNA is TGTGCCAGCAGCCAGGGACTCCCGGGGACCTCCTACGAGCAGTACTTC. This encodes CASSQGLPGTSYEQYF.

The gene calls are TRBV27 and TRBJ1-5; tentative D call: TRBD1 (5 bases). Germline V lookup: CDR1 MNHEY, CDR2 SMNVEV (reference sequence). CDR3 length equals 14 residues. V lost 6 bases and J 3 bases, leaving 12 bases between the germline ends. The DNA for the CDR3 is TGTGCCAGCAGCTATCAGGGTAACAATCAGCCCCAGCATTTT. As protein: CASSYQGNNQPQHF.

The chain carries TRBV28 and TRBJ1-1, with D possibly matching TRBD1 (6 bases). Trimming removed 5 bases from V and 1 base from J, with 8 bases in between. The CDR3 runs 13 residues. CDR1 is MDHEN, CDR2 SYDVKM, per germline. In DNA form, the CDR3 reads TGTGCCAGCAGTCTCAGGGGGAACACTGAAGCTTTCTTT. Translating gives CASSLRGNTEAFF.

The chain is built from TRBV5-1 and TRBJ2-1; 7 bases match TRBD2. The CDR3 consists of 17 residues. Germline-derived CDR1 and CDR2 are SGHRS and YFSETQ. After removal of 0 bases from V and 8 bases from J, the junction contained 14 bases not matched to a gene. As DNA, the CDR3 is TGCGCCAGCAGCTTGGTGGGTTCGCGGGAGAATAGGGATGAGCAGTTCTTC. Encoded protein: CASSLVGSRENRDEQFF.

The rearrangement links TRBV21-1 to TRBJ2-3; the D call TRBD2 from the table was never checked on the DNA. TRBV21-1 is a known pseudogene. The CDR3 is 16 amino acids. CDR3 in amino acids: CASSTPGTSSTDTQYF. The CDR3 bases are TGTGCCAGCAGCACACCCGGGACTTCTAGCACAGATACGCAGTATTTT.

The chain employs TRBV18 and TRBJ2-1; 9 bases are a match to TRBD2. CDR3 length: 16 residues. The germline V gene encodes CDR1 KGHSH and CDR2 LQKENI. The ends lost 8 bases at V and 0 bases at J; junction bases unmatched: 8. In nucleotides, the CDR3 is TGTGCCAGCCAAGGTCCAGCGGGGGGCTCCTACAATGAGCAGTTCTTC. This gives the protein CASQGPAGGSYNEQFF.

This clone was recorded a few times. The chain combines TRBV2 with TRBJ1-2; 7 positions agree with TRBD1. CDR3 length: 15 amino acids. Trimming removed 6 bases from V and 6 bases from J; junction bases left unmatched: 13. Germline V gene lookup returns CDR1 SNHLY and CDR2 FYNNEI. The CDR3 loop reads CASRRDSFGGDGYTF. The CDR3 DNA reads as TGTGCCAGCAGACGGGACAGCTTTGGGGGCGATGGCTACACCTTC.

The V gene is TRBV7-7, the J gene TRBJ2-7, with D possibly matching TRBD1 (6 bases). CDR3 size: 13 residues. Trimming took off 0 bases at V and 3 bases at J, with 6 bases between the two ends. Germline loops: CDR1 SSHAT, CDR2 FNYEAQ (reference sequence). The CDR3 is CASSLAGGYEQYF. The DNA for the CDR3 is TGTGCCAGCAGCTTAGCAGGGGGCTACGAGCAGTACTTC.

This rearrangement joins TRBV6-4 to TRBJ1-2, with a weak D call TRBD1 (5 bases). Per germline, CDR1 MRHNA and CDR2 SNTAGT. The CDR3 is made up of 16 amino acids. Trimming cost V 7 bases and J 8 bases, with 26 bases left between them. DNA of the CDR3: TGTGCCAGCAAAAACGACGCGACAGCCAGACTTGAGGGCTACACCTTC. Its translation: CASKNDATARLEGYTF.

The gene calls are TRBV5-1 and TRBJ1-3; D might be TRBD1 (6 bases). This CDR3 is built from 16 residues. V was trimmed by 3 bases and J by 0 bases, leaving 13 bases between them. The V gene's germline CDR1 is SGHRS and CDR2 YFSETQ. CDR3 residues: CASSSIPGASGNTIYF. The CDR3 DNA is TGCGCCAGCAGCTCCATCCCGGGGGCCTCTGGAAACACCATATATTTT. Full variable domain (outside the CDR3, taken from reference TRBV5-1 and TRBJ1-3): KAGVTQTPRYLIKTRGQQVTLSCSPISGHRSVSWYQQTPGQGLQFLFEYFSETQRNKGNFPGRFSGRQFSNSRSEMNVSTLELGDSALYLCASSSIPGASGNTIYFGEGSWLTVV.

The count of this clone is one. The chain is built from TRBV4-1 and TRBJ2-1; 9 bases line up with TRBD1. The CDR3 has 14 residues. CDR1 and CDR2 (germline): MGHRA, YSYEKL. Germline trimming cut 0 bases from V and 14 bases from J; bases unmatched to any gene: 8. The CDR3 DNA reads TGCGCCAGCAGCCAAGATGAGGGACAGGGCGAGGAGTTCTTC. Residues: CASSQDEGQGEEFF.

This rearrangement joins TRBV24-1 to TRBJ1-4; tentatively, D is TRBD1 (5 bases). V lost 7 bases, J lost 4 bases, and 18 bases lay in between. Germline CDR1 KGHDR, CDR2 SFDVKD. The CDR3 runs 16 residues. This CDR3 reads CATSSARERGNEKLFF. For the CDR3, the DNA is TGTGCCACCAGCTCGGCAAGAGAGAGGGGTAATGAAAAACTGTTTTTT.

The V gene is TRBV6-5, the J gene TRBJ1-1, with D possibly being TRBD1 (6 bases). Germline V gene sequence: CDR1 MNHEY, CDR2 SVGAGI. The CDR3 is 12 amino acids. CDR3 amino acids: CASWGRDTEAFF. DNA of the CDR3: TGTGCTTCGTGGGGGCGGGACACTGAAGCTTTCTTT.

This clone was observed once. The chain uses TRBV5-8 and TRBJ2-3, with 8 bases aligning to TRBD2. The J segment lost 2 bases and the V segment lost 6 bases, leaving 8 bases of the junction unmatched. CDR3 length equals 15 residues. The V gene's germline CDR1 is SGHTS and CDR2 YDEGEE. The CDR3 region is CASILSGIYTDTQYF. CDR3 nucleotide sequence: TGTGCCAGCATCCTTAGCGGGATTTACACAGATACGCAGTATTTT.

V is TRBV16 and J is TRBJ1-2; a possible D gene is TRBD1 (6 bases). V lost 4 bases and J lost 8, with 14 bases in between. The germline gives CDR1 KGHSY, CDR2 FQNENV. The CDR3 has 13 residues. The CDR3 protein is CASSLGGSGGYTF. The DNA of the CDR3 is TGTGCCAGCAGCCTAGGGGGGTCGGGCGGCTACACCTTC. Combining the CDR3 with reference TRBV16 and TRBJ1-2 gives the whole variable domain GEEVAQTPKHLVRGEGQKAKLYCAPIKGHSYVFWYQQVLKNEFKFLISFQNENVFDETGMPKERFSAKCLPNSPCSLEIQATKLEDSAVYFCASSLGGSGGYTFGSGTRLTVV.

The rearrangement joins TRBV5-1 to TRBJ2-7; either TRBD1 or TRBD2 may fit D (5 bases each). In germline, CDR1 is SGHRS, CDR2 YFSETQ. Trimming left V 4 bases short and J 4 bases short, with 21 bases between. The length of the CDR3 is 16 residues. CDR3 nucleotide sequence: TGCGCCAGCAGCGTCGAGGGGCTATCCCTTTGGTACGAGCAGTACTTC. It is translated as CASSVEGLSLWYEQYF.

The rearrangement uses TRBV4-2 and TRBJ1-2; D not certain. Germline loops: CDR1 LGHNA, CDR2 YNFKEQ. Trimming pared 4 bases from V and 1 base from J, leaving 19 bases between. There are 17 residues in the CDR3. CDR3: CASSLPAEGPFNYGYTF. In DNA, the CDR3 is TGTGCCAGCAGCCTACCCGCCGAAGGCCCTTTTAACTATGGCTACACCTTC.